This TCR beta chain was documented in a study of T cell responses to AZD1222 COVID-19 vaccine. Study-wide results and caveats: The sample set comprised mostly white British donors with more females, and clonal diversity was possibly underestimated.

Profiling relied on immunoSEQ multiplex PCR, and the TCRdb table lists in-frame clones only, not all of them. The sample contains 87,000 or so clones, 85% to 90% of which appear only once. The CDR3 loop spans 14 amino acids. Worth noting for this clone: Antigen unknown.

This receptor was obtained from an adult in good health. This sequence joins TRBV21-1 and TRBJ2-3; the table's TRBD2 call for D was not verified on the DNA. TRBV21-1 is a recognized pseudogene. The sequences come from peripheral blood, collected on day 0 of AZD1222 vaccination. CDR3 in DNA: TGTGCCAGCAGCAAAATGGAGAACAATAATACGCAGTATTTT. Its translation: CASSKMENNNTQYF.